Reported below is one TCR beta chain. The antigen is unknown. In germline, CDR1 is SGHDT, CDR2 YYEEEE. With V trimmed by 3 bases and J by 7 bases, 15 bases remained unmatched. The CDR3 runs 17 residues. The data stem from a study of shared clonotypes between healthy human individuals. Splitting of each subset's genomic DNA was done evenly across several immunoSEQ plates. Only in-frame clones appear in the TCRdb table, and some are missing; sequencing was by immunoSEQ multiplex PCR. The sample includes under 600,000 clones, roughly 97% of them seen just once. Study outcomes and limitations: Larger estimated richness was generally recorded for naive subsets relative to memory subsets.

This chain joins TRBV5-6 and TRBJ2-7, with 11 nucleotides matching TRBD2. The sequence was obtained from a woman aged 25 to 45 in good health. Sequencing used naive CD4+ T cells sorted from blood. The subset is: CD45RA+ positively selected. The CDR3 sequence: CASSSTLAGGGGGEQYF. As DNA, the CDR3 is TGTGCCAGCAGCTCCACCCTAGCGGGAGGAGGGGGCGGAGAGCAGTACTTC.